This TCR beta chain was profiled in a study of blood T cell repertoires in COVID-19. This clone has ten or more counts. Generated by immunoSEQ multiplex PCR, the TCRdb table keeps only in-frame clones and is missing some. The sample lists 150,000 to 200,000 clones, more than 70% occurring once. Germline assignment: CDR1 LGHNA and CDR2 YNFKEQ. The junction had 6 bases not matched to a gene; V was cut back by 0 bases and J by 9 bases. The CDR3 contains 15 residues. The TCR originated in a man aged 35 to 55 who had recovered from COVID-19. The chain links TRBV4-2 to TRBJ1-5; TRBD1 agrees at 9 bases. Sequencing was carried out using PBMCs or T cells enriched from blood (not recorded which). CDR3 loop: CASSQEDRGFGPQHF. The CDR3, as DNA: TGTGCCAGCAGCCAAGAGGACAGGGGCTTTGGGCCCCAGCATTTT.